A single sample gave rise to the 3 T cell receptor beta chains below, sequenced in a study of T-cell reconstitution after alpha-beta-depleted transplantation in children listed by TCRdb under 2016. The library was generated by PCR. Sequencing used an Illumina HiSeq 2500. To normalize quantification of the TCRbeta repertoire, the TCR libraries were built with molecular barcoding that relied on unique molecular identifiers. TCRdb reworked the public reads: Q25 trimming with fastp, MiXCR clone assembly, productive beta chains retained. Here each entry gathers all rows of one CDR3 protein and keeps the most common genes and DNA. Recorded for this sample are around 700,000 distinct CDR3 sequences; about 12% of them occurred a single time. The ten top clones hold 0.79% of the sample. The treatment or condition label corresponds to: allogeneic hematopoietic cell transplantation with graft depleted of TCRalphabeta T cells and CD19 B cells.

Sample: PBMCs, taken before TCRalphabeta/CD19-depleted stem cell transplant. The source of these receptors is a girl aged 2 to 9 with congenital amegakaryocytic thrombocytopenia, due to receive a stem cell transplant.

Points on this clonotype: This may arise from a read error, as a much more abundant clone is one base away. The rearrangement links TRBV20-1 to TRBJ2-7; D is possibly TRBD1 (5 bases). Germline V gene lookup returns CDR1 DFQATT and CDR2 SNEGSKA (reference sequence). V was trimmed by 6 bases and J by 3 bases, leaving 12 bases between them. The CDR3 covers 12 residues. The CDR3 DNA is TGCAGTGCCGTATTAGACAGCTACGAGCAGTACTTC. It codes for CSAVLDSYEQYF.

This clonotype has just a few counts. The chain couples TRBV18 to TRBJ2-2; 9 nucleotides line up with TRBD1. Trimming removed 3 bases from V and 10 bases from J; junction bases left unmatched: 9. This CDR3 is built from 15 residues. Germline assignment: CDR1 KGHSH and CDR2 LQKENI. DNA for the CDR3: TGTGCCAGCTCACCTGGATTACGGGACAGGGCGGAGCTGTTTTTT. Its protein product is CASSPGLRDRAELFF.

The chain uses TRBV7-9 and TRBJ2-1; D is tentatively TRBD1 or TRBD2 (5 bases each). Germline V CDR1 and CDR2: SEHNR, FQNEAQ (reference sequence). The CDR3 has 13 residues. Trimming removed 1 base at V and 7 bases at J, with 8 bases between. CDR3 nucleotides: TGTGCCAGCAGCTTAGTGGGGGAGAATGAGCAGTTCTTC. Translating gives CASSLVGENEQFF.